One and the same sample provided the 30 T cell receptor beta chains below, sequenced in a study of Ad26.COV2.S vaccination and SARS-CoV-2 variants. Profiling relied on immunoSEQ multiplex PCR, and the TCRdb table lists in-frame clones only, not all of them. The sample holds under 550,000 clones, roughly 90% seen once. Treatment reported: 15 to 20 received Ad26.COV2.S at low or high dose, single or two shots; several received placebo; per-sample allocation not given. Sampling was performed 63 days after the first vaccine or placebo injection. The sample was peripheral blood, taken in a trial of Ad26.COV2.S vaccine versus placebo. Source of these receptors: a person aged 18-65 years who received the Ad26.COV2.S COVID-19 vaccine or a placebo.

The gene calls are TRBV11-2 and TRBJ2-3, with D possibly matching TRBD1 (5 bases). The CDR3 is made up of 15 amino acids. Trimming removed 1 base from V and 4 bases from J, with 12 bases in between. CDR1 is SGHAT and CDR2 is FQNNGV in the germline V gene. CDR3 protein: CASSLGGRDSDTQYF. CDR3 in DNA: TGTGCCAGCAGCTTAGGCGGCAGGGATTCAGATACGCAGTATTTT.

This chain uses TRBV9 with TRBJ2-2; no clear D gene. This CDR3 contains 16 residues. V lost 1 base and J 0 bases, leaving 10 bases between the germline ends. Per germline, CDR1 SGDLS and CDR2 YYNGEE. The CDR3 loop is CASSVWMGANTGELFF. In DNA form, the CDR3 reads TGTGCCAGCAGCGTATGGATGGGTGCGAACACCGGGGAGCTGTTTTTT.

In its sample, this clone was seen a few times. The chain is built from TRBV18 and TRBJ2-7, with D possibly TRBD2 on 5 matching bases. Trimming pared 3 bases from V and 7 bases from J, leaving 13 bases between. The germline gives CDR1 KGHSH, CDR2 LQKENI. CDR3 length: 13 residues. The CDR3 reads CASSPFWESEQYF. CDR3 sequence (DNA): TGTGCCAGCTCACCGTTTTGGGAGAGTGAGCAGTACTTC.

This chain connects TRBV2 to TRBJ1-2; D remains unclear. This CDR3 is built from 15 residues. From germline, CDR1 is SNHLY and CDR2 FYNNEI. The V gene lost 2 bases and the J gene lost 0 bases, with 10 bases spanning the gap. The CDR3: CASSELIGSNYGYTF. As DNA, the CDR3 is TGTGCCAGCAGTGAACTGATAGGATCTAACTATGGCTACACCTTC.

The gene calls are TRBV5-1 and TRBJ2-2, with TRBD2 matching over 8 bases. CDR1 SGHRS and CDR2 YFSETQ come from the germline V gene. CDR3 length equals 17 residues. Trimming removed 4 bases from V and 1 base from J; junction bases left unmatched: 9. The CDR3 DNA sequence: TGCGCCAGCAGCCAGACTGTGGCGGGAGGGAACACCGGGGAGCTGTTTTTT. Translation gives CASSQTVAGGNTGELFF.

This clone has a single count. The sample carries other DNA sequences with the same CDR3. V is TRBV5-1 and J is TRBJ1-1; D might be TRBD1 (5 bases). V lost 0 bases to trimming and J lost 2 bases, with 8 bases between them. This CDR3 spans 14 amino acids. Germline V gene lookup returns CDR1 SGHRS and CDR2 YFSETQ. The CDR3 loop is CASSLGRGNTEAFF. The CDR3 DNA sequence: TGCGCCAGCAGCTTGGGGCGGGGCAACACTGAAGCTTTCTTT.

The chain combines TRBV19 with TRBJ2-3; D is perhaps TRBD1 or TRBD2 (6 bases each). V was pared by 3 bases and J by 0 bases, with 22 bases between. Per the germline V gene, CDR1 is LNHDA and CDR2 is SQIVND (reference sequence). The CDR3 covers 19 residues. This CDR3 reads CASSMRGPLGGLSTDTQYF. As DNA, the CDR3 is TGTGCCAGTAGTATGAGAGGTCCTTTGGGGGGCCTGAGCACAGATACGCAGTATTTT. The full variable domain, with the rest looked up from reference TRBV19 and TRBJ2-3, is DGGITQSPKYLFRKEGQNVTLSCEQNLNHDAMYWYRQDPGQGLRLIYYSQIVNDFQKGDIAEGYSVSREKKESFPLTVTSAQKNPTAFYLCASSMRGPLGGLSTDTQYFGPGTRLTVL.

The V gene is TRBV19, the J gene TRBJ2-7; no clear D gene. Germline lookup yields CDR1 LNHDA and CDR2 SQIVND (reference sequence). With 4 bases removed from V and 0 bases from J, the gap between germline ends came to 10 bases. This CDR3 is built from 14 residues. CDR3 loop: CASSNWADSYEQYF. Here the CDR3 DNA reads TGTGCCAGTAGTAATTGGGCAGACTCCTACGAGCAGTACTTC.

This clone was detected only a few times. The rearrangement joins TRBV30 to TRBJ1-4; TRBD1 agrees at 8 bases. Germline assignment: CDR1 GTSNPN and CDR2 SVGIG (reference sequence). Losses at the gene ends were 6 bases for V and 10 bases for J; bases not matched to a gene: 13. The CDR3 consists of 14 residues. CDR3 amino acids: CACTIQGAQGKLFF. CDR3 sequence (DNA): TGTGCCTGTACAATTCAGGGGGCACAGGGAAAACTGTTTTTT. The full variable domain, its missing parts supplied by reference TRBV30 and TRBJ1-4, is SQTIHQWPATLVQPVGSPLSLECTVEGTSNPNLYWYRQAAGRGLQLLFYSVGIGQISSEVPQNLSASRPQDRQFILSSKKLLLSDSGFYLCACTIQGAQGKLFFGSGTQLSVL.

The CDR3 is CASRRQGPLFF. The CDR3 DNA reads as TGTGCCAGCAGAAGACAGGGCCCGCTGTTTTTT. The chain uses TRBV12-3 or TRBV12-4 and TRBJ2-2, with 7 bases that match TRBD1. V was clipped by 6 bases and J by 13 bases; unmatched bases: 5. CDR3 size: 11 residues.

The chain couples TRBV25-1 to TRBJ1-6; maybe TRBD1 (6 bases). Germline loops: CDR1 MGHDK, CDR2 SYGVNS. Trimming left V 5 bases short and J 6 bases short, with 17 bases between. The CDR3 has 16 residues. In DNA, the CDR3 is TGTGCCAGCAGTCGCACCACAGGGCTCGGTAATTCACCCCTCCACTTT. Protein product: CASSRTTGLGNSPLHF.

Written as DNA, the CDR3 is TGTGCCAGTAGTATCGGCTTCAATGAAAAACTGTTTTTT. Its translation is CASSIGFNEKLFF. This chain uses TRBV19 with TRBJ1-4; no clear D gene. Germline V gene data show CDR1 as LNHDA and CDR2 as SQIVND (reference sequence). V gave up 3 bases and J gave up 5 bases, with 7 bases separating them. The CDR3 is 13 amino acids. The whole variable domain, filled in from reference TRBV19 and TRBJ1-4, reads DGGITQSPKYLFRKEGQNVTLSCEQNLNHDAMYWYRQDPGQGLRLIYYSQIVNDFQKGDIAEGYSVSREKKESFPLTVTSAQKNPTAFYLCASSIGFNEKLFFGSGTQLSVL.

The chain is built from TRBV7-9 and TRBJ1-6; D is perhaps TRBD1 (5 bases). CDR1 and CDR2 (germline): SEHNR, FQNEAQ (reference sequence). Trimming left V 10 bases short and J 5 bases short, with 12 bases between. CDR3 size: 13 residues. As DNA, the CDR3 is TGTGCCACCGGGGGAATTGATAATTCACCCCTCCACTTT. Translation gives CATGGIDNSPLHF. Full variable domain (outside the CDR3, taken from reference TRBV7-9 and TRBJ1-6): DTGVSQNPRHKITKRGQNVTFRCDPISEHNRLYWYRQTLGQGPEFLTYFQNEAQLEKSRLLSDRFSAERPKGSFSTLEIQRTEQGDSAMYLCATGGIDNSPLHFGNGTRLTVT.

As DNA, the CDR3 is TGTGCCAGCAGCTTAGAAACCGGGGCGTCACCCCTCCACTTT. This encodes CASSLETGASPLHF. The V and J genes are TRBV7-9 and TRBJ1-6, with D maybe TRBD1 (5 bases). Trimming took 1 base from V and 10 from J, leaving 11 bases between them. From germline, CDR1 is SEHNR and CDR2 FQNEAQ (reference sequence). CDR3 length equals 14 residues.

This chain uses TRBV4-1 with TRBJ2-2, with D tentatively TRBD1 (6 bases). CDR1 MGHRA and CDR2 YSYEKL come from the germline V gene. The CDR3 sequence is 13 residues long. CDR3 amino acids: CARRPGEAGELFF. The CDR3 bases are TGCGCTAGGCGGCCAGGGGAAGCCGGGGAGCTGTTTTTT.

As for this clone: One end of the junction does not line up with germline, which may come from a read error. The V and J genes are TRBV20-1 and TRBJ1-2, with D possibly being TRBD1 (5 bases). CDR1 and CDR2 (germline): DFQATT, SNEGSKA (reference sequence). This CDR3 is 14 amino acids long. The CDR3 is CSASGLGTDYGHTF. CDR3 coding DNA: TGCAGTGCTAGTGGCTTGGGGACGGACTATGGCCACACCTTC.

The chain combines TRBV6-2 or TRBV6-3 with TRBJ2-7; 7 bases fit TRBD2. The J segment lost 3 bases and the V segment lost 5 bases, leaving 10 bases of the junction unmatched. This CDR3 region has 15 residues. Germline CDR1 MNHEY, CDR2 SVGEGT. CDR3: CASSLLGGESYEQYF. DNA of the CDR3: TGTGCCAGCAGTCTCCTTGGGGGGGAAAGCTACGAGCAGTACTTC.

J is TRBJ1-5 and V is TRBV7-3; possibly TRBD1 for D (5 bases). V lost 0 bases and J 1 base, leaving 13 bases between the germline ends. Germline loops: CDR1 SGHTA, CDR2 FQGTGA. The CDR3 length is 17 residues. CDR3 residues: CASSLTGEGLSNQPQHF. The DNA of the CDR3 is TGTGCCAGCAGCTTAACCGGAGAGGGGCTCAGCAATCAGCCCCAGCATTTT.

This clone was picked up one time. The CDR3 nucleotides are TGTGCCAGCAGTGGTCCTAGTCTTTCCCAAGAGACCCAGTACTTC. It yields the protein CASSGPSLSQETQYF. V and J are TRBV2 and TRBJ2-5; no clear D gene. Trimming stripped 4 bases from V and 1 base from J, with 13 bases between. The germline gives CDR1 SNHLY, CDR2 FYNNEI. This CDR3 spans 15 amino acids.

This chain links TRBV7-9 with TRBJ2-3; D may be TRBD1 or TRBD2 (5 bases each). V lost 7 bases and J 5 bases, leaving 19 bases between the germline ends. The CDR3 consists of 15 residues. Looked up from germline, CDR1 is SEHNR and CDR2 is FQNEAQ (reference sequence). In nucleotides, the CDR3 is TGTGCCAGCACTCTCCTCGACAGCGAGGGAGATACGCAGTATTTT. The encoded protein is CASTLLDSEGDTQYF.

CDR3 amino acids: CASSLGVGIAGNTGELFF. The CDR3 coding sequence is TGTGCCAGCAGCTTAGGTGTTGGGATAGCGGGAAACACCGGGGAGCTGTTTTTT. The V and J genes are TRBV7-8 and TRBJ2-2; 8 nucleotides line up with TRBD2. Trimming at V came to 1 base and at J to 2 bases, leaving 9 bases not matched to a gene. The germline gives CDR1 SGHVS, CDR2 FQNEAQ. The CDR3 is 18 residues long.

V and J are TRBV29-1 and TRBJ2-3; 8 bases fit TRBD1. The germline CDR1 and CDR2 sequences are SQVTM and ANQGSEA. V lost 2 bases and J lost 5; bases outside the gene matches: 6. This CDR3 has 14 residues. Written as DNA, the CDR3 is TGCAGCGTTGAAAAAGGACAGGGAGGAGATACGCAGTATTTT. It specifies CSVEKGQGGDTQYF.

The CDR3 here is CASSVVSDTQYF. The DNA of the CDR3 is TGTGCCAGCAGCGTAGTGTCAGATACGCAGTATTTT. The chain is built from TRBV9 and TRBJ2-3; D uncertain. V lost 0 bases and J 4 bases, leaving 3 bases between the germline ends. Germline lookup yields CDR1 SGDLS and CDR2 YYNGEE. CDR3 length equals 12 residues.

This sequence joins TRBV19 and TRBJ2-7, with 9 bases lining up with TRBD1. Germline CDR1 LNHDA, CDR2 SQIVND (reference sequence). Losses at the gene ends were 7 bases for V and 6 bases for J; bases not matched to a gene: 10. CDR3 length: 14 residues. CDR3 nucleotide sequence: TGTGCCAGTACCTATGGACAGGGGAGAGGCGAGCAGTACTTC. This sequence encodes CASTYGQGRGEQYF. The full variable domain, its missing parts supplied by reference TRBV19 and TRBJ2-7, is DGGITQSPKYLFRKEGQNVTLSCEQNLNHDAMYWYRQDPGQGLRLIYYSQIVNDFQKGDIAEGYSVSREKKESFPLTVTSAQKNPTAFYLCASTYGQGRGEQYFGPGTRLTVT.

This chain connects TRBV7-9 to TRBJ1-5, with D maybe TRBD1 (6 bases). V dropped 1 base and J dropped 9 bases, with 16 bases sitting between them. CDR3 length: 15 amino acids. Per the germline V gene, CDR1 is SEHNR and CDR2 is FQNEAQ (reference sequence). The CDR3 coding sequence is TGTGCCAGCAGCTTAGTAAGGACAGCACACGCGCCCCAGCATTTT. Its protein product is CASSLVRTAHAPQHF.

This clone showed up just once. The chain links TRBV6-5 to TRBJ1-1; D perhaps matches TRBD1 (6 bases). Germline CDR1 MNHEY, CDR2 SVGAGI. V was cut by 7 bases and J by 3 bases, with 12 bases left in between. The CDR3 is 13 amino acids. The CDR3 nucleotides read TGTGCCAGCACCAGAGGGGGGGACACTGAAGCTTTCTTT. Translated, it gives CASTRGGDTEAFF.

V gene TRBV9 combines with J gene TRBJ2-2, with 10 bases lining up with TRBD1. The germline CDR1 and CDR2 sequences are SGDLS and YYNGEE. The length of the CDR3 is 16 residues. Trimming removed 0 bases from V and 3 bases from J; junction bases left unmatched: 2. The CDR3 sequence: CASSVEGQGYTGELFF. Here the CDR3 DNA reads TGTGCCAGCAGCGTAGAGGGACAGGGGTACACCGGGGAGCTGTTTTTT.

The chain employs TRBV7-9 and TRBJ2-3; D remains ambiguous. V lost 2 bases and J 3 bases, leaving 18 bases between the germline ends. Per the germline V gene, CDR1 is SEHNR and CDR2 is FQNEAQ (reference sequence). There are 17 residues in the CDR3. CDR3 coding DNA: TGTGCCAGCAGCTTACCCGGACGGATCACACCTACAGATACGCAGTATTTT. Its protein is CASSLPGRITPTDTQYF.

A remark on this clone: This may arise from a read error, as a much more abundant clone is one base away. Within the sample, other DNA sequences also encode this same CDR3. The rearrangement joins TRBV3-1 (or the pseudogene TRBV3-2) to TRBJ2-7, with D perhaps matching TRBD2 (5 bases). The CDR3 is 11 amino acids. Germline V gene lookup returns CDR1 LGHDT and CDR2 YNNKEL (reference sequence). The V end was cut by 6 bases, the J end by 4 bases, with 7 bases between. CDR3: CASSRGYEQYF. The CDR3 bases are TGTGCCAGCAGTAGAGGGTACGAGCAGTACTTC.

The V gene is TRBV7-8, the J gene TRBJ2-6, with TRBD1 matching 10 bases. Germline values: CDR1 SGHVS, CDR2 FQNEAQ. The CDR3 is made up of 19 amino acids. With V trimmed by 2 bases and J by 0 bases, 7 bases remained unmatched. CDR3 protein: CASSLRTGGILSGANVLTF. The DNA for the CDR3 is TGTGCCAGCAGCTTAAGGACAGGGGGAATCCTCTCTGGGGCCAACGTCCTGACTTTC.